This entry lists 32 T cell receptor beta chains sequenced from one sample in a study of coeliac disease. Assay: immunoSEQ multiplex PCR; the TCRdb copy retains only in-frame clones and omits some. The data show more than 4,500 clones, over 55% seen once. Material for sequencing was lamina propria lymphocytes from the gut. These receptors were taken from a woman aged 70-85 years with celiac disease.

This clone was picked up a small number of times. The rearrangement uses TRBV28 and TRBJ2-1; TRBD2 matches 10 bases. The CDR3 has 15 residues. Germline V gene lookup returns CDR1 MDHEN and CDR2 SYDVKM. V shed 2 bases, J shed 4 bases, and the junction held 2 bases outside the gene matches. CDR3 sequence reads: CASSLRAGGYNEQFF. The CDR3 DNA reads TGTGCCAGCAGTTTACGAGCGGGGGGGTACAATGAGCAGTTCTTC.

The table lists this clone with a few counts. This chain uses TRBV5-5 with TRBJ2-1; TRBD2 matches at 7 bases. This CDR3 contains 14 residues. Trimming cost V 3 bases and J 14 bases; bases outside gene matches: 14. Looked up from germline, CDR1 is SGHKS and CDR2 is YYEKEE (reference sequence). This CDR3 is CASSSLGGVKGKFF. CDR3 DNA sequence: TGTGCCAGCAGCTCCTTGGGGGGGGTAAAGGGGAAGTTCTTC.

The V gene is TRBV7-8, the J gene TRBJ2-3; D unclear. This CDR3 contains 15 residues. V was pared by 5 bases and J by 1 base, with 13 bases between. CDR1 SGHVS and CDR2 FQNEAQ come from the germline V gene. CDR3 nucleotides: TGTGCCAGCAGCCTCCGCCCGGCGGGCACAGATACGCAGTATTTT. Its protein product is CASSLRPAGTDTQYF.

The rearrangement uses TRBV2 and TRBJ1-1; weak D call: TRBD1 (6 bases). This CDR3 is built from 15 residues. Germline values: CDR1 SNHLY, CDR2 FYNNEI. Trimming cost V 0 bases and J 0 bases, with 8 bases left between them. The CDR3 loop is CASSEAQGMNTEAFF. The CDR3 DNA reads TGTGCCAGCAGTGAAGCGCAGGGGATGAACACTGAAGCTTTCTTT.

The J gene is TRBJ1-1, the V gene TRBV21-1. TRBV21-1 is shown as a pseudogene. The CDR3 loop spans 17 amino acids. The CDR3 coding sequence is TGTGCCAGCAGCAAAGAGGTGGGCGGGGAAAAGAACACTGAAGCTTTCTTT. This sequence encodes CASSKEVGGEKNTEAFF.

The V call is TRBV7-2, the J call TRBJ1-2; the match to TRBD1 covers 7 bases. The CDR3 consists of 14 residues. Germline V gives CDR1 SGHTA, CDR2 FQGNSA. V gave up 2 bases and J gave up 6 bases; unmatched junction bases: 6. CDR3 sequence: CASSLRGPRDGYTF. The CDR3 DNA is TGTGCCAGCAGCTTAAGGGGGCCCAGGGATGGCTACACCTTC. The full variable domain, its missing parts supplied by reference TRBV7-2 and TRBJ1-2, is GAGVSQSPSNKVTEKGKDVELRCDPISGHTALYWYRQSLGQGLEFLIYFQGNSAPDKSGLPSDRFSAERTGGSVSTLTIQRTQQEDSAVYLCASSLRGPRDGYTFGSGTRLTVV.

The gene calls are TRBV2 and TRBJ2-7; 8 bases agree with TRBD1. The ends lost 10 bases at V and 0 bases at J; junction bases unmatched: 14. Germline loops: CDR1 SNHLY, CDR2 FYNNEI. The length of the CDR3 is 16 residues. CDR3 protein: CANIPGQEGISYEQYF. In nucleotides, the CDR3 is TGTGCCAATATACCGGGACAGGAGGGAATCTCCTACGAGCAGTACTTC.

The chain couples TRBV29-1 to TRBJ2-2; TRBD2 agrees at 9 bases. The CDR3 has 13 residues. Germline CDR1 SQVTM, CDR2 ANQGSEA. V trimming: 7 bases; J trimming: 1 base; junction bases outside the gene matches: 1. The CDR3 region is CSASGENTGELFF. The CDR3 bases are TGCAGCGCTAGCGGGGAGAACACCGGGGAGCTGTTTTTT.

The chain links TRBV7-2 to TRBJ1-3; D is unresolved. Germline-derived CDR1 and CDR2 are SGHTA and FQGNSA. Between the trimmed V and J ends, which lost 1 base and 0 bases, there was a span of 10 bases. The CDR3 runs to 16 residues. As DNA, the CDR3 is TGTGCCAGCAGCTTAGTACAGCCCGTCTCTGGAAACACCATATATTTT. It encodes CASSLVQPVSGNTIYF.

The CDR3 spells CASSLGTGTEAFF. CDR3 nucleotide sequence: TGTGCCAGCAGCTTAGGGACAGGCACTGAAGCTTTCTTT. The rearrangement links TRBV7-7 to TRBJ1-1; TRBD1 agrees at 7 bases. Germline assignment: CDR1 SSHAT and CDR2 FNYEAQ (reference sequence). The CDR3 runs to 13 residues. V lost 1 base, J lost 4 bases, and 0 bases stayed unmatched.

Here the CDR3 reads CASTQGAGPYEQYF. In nucleotides, the CDR3 is TGTGCCAGCACCCAGGGGGCCGGACCCTACGAGCAGTACTTC. The chain couples TRBV6-1 to TRBJ2-7, with 8 bases lining up with TRBD1. There are 14 residues in the CDR3. The V segment lost 7 bases and the J segment 2 bases; nucleotides outside the gene matches: 7. Germline V gene lookup returns CDR1 MNHNS and CDR2 SASEGT.

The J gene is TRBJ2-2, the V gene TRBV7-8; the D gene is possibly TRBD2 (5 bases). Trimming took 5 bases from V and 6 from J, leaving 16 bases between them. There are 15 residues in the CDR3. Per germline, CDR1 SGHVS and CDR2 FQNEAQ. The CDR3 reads CASSISGNIAGELFF. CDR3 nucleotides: TGTGCCAGCAGCATCAGCGGAAACATCGCCGGGGAGCTGTTTTTT. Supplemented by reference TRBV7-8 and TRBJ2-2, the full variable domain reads GAGVSQSPRYKVAKRGQDVALRCDPISGHVSLFWYQQALGQGPEFLTYFQNEAQLDKSGLPSDRFFAERPEGSVSTLKIQRTQQEDSAVYLCASSISGNIAGELFFGEGSRLTVL.

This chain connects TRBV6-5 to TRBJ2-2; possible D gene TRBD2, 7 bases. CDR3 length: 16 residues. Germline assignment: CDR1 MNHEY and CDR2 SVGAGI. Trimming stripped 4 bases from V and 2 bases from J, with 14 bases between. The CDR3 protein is CASSSHGGPNTGELFF. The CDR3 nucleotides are TGTGCCAGCAGTTCCCACGGGGGGCCCAACACCGGGGAGCTGTTTTTT.

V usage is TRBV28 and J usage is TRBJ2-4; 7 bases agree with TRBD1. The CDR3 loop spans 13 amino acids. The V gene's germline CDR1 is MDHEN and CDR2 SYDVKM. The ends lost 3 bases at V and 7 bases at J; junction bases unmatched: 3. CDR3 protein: CASSFTTGNIQYF. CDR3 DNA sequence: TGTGCCAGCAGTTTCACGACAGGGAACATTCAGTACTTC.

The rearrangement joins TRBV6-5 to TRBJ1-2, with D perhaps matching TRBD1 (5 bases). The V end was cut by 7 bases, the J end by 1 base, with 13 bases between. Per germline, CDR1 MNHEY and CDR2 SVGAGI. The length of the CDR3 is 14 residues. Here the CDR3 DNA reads TGTGCCAGCAACCCCCTCGGGGGTAACTATGGCTACACCTTC. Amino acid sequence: CASNPLGGNYGYTF.

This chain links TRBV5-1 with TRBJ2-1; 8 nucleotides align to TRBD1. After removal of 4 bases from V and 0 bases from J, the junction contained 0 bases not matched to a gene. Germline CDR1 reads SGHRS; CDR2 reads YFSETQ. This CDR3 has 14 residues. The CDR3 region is CASSTGGSYNEQFF. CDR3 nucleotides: TGCGCCAGCAGCACAGGGGGCTCCTACAATGAGCAGTTCTTC.

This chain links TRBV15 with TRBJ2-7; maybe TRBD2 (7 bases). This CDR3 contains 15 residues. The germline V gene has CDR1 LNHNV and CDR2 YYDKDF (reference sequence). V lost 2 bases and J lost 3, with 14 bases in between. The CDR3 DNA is TGTGCCACCAGCAGAAGGGGGGGACAAATCTACGAGCAGTACTTC. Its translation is CATSRRGGQIYEQYF.

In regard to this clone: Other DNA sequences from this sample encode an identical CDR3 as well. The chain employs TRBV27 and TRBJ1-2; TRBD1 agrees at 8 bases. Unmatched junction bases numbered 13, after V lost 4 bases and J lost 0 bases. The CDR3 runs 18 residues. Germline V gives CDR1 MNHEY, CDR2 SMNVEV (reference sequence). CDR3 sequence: CASSSLRTGYSANYGYTF. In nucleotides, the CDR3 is TGTGCCAGCAGTTCGCTTAGGACAGGGTACTCAGCTAACTATGGCTACACCTTC.

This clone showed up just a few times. This CDR3 reads CASSTDRGNGQGEAFF. For the CDR3, the DNA is TGTGCCAGCAGCACCGACAGGGGCAACGGACAGGGTGAAGCTTTCTTT. The chain has TRBV7-6 and TRBJ1-1, with 8 bases aligning to TRBD1. Germline V CDR1 and CDR2: SGHVS, FNYEAQ. The ends lost 5 bases at V and 7 bases at J; junction bases unmatched: 15. The CDR3 loop spans 16 amino acids.

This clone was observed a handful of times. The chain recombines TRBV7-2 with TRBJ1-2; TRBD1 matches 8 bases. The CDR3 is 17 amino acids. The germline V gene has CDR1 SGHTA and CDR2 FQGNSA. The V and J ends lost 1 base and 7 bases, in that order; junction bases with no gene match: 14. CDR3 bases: TGTGCCAGCAGCTTAGTATACGGAGGACAGGGAGCGGGTGGCTACACCTTC. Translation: CASSLVYGGQGAGGYTF.

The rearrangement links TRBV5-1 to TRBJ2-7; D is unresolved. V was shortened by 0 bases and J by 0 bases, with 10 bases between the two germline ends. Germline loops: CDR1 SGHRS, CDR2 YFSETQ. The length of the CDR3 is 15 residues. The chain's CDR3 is CASSLASDNSYEQYF. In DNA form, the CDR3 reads TGCGCCAGCAGCTTGGCAAGTGACAACTCCTACGAGCAGTACTTC.

The DNA of the CDR3 is TGCAGCGTTGAGTCGACTTATACGCAGTATTTT. It codes for CSVESTYTQYF. J is TRBJ2-3 and V is TRBV29-1, with unresolved D. V lost 3 bases to trimming and J lost 7 bases, with 8 bases between them. The CDR3 runs to 11 residues. Germline V gene lookup returns CDR1 SQVTM and CDR2 ANQGSEA.

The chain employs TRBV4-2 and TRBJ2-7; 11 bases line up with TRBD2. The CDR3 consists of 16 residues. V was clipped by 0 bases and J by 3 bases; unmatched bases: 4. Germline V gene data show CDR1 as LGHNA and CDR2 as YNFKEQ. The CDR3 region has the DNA TGTGCCAGCAGCCAAGAGGCTAGCGGGGGGATCTACGAGCAGTACTTC. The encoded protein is CASSQEASGGIYEQYF.

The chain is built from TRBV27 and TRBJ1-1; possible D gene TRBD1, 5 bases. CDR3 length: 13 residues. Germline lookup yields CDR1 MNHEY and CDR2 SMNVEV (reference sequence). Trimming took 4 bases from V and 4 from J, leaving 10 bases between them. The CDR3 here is CASSSPGGTEAFF. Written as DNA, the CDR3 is TGTGCCAGCAGTTCACCCGGGGGCACTGAAGCTTTCTTT.

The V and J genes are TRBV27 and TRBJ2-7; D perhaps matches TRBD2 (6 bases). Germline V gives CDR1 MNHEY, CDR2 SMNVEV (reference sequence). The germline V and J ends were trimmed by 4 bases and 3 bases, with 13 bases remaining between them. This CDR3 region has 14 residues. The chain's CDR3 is CASSWVAVGYEQYF. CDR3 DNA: TGTGCCAGCAGTTGGGTAGCGGTGGGCTACGAGCAGTACTTC.

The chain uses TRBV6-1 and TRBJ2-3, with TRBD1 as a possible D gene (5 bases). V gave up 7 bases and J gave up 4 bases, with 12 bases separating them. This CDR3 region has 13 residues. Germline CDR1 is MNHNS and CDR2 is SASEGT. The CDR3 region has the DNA TGTGCCAGCACAGTAAGGGGTGCAGATACGCAGTATTTT. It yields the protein CASTVRGADTQYF.

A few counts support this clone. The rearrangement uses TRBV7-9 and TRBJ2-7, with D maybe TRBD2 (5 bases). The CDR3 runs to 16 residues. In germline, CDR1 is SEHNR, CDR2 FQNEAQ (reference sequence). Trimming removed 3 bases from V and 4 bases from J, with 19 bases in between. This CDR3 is CASSLSESGVGYEQYF. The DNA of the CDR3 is TGTGCCAGCAGCTTGAGTGAAAGCGGAGTTGGATACGAGCAGTACTTC. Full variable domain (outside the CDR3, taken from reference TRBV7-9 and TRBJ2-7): DTGVSQNPRHKITKRGQNVTFRCDPISEHNRLYWYRQTLGQGPEFLTYFQNEAQLEKSRLLSDRFSAERPKGSFSTLEIQRTEQGDSAMYLCASSLSESGVGYEQYFGPGTRLTVT.

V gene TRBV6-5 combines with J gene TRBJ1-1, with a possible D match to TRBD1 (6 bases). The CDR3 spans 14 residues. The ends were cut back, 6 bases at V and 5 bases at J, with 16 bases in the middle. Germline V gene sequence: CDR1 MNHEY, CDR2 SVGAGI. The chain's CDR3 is CASSRGGANTEAFF. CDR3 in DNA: TGTGCCAGCAGCCGCGGGGGGGCAAATACTGAAGCTTTCTTT.

The CDR3 bases are TGTGCCTGGAGTGTCTTTCACGGGACAGGGGCTATTCAGTACTTC. It yields the protein CAWSVFHGTGAIQYF. This chain joins TRBV30 and TRBJ2-4; the match to TRBD1 covers 10 bases. The germline gives CDR1 GTSNPN, CDR2 SVGIG (reference sequence). This CDR3 contains 15 residues. J was trimmed by 10 bases and V by 0 bases; bases with no gene match: 9.

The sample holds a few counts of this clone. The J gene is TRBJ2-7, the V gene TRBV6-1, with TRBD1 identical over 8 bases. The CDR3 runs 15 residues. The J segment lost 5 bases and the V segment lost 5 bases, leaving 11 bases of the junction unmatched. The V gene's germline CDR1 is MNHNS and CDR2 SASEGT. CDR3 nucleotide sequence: TGTGCCAGCAGTTCTGGGACAGGTCCTTGGGACGAGCAGTACTTC. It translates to CASSSGTGPWDEQYF.

The CDR3 sequence: CASSSGTSAYNEQFF. The DNA of the CDR3 is TGTGCCAGTAGCTCCGGGACTAGCGCTTACAATGAGCAGTTCTTC. V usage is TRBV19 and J usage is TRBJ2-1; 10 bases line up with TRBD2. V trimming: 6 bases; J trimming: 4 bases; junction bases outside the gene matches: 6. The CDR3 has 15 amino acids. CDR1 LNHDA and CDR2 SQIVND come from the germline V gene (reference sequence).

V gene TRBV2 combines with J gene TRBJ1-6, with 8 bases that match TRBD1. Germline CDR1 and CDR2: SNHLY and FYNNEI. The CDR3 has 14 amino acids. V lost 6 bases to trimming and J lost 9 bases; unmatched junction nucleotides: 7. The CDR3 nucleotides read TGTGCCAGCAGCAGACAGGGGATGGGTTCACCCCTCCACTTT. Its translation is CASSRQGMGSPLHF.